Below, 13 T cell receptor beta chains from the same sample are listed, as sequenced in a study of OX40 agonist ivuxolimab in advanced cancers. Some clones are missing from TCRdb's copy, which holds only in-frame ones; the method was immunoSEQ multiplex PCR. The table has about 59,000 clones, approximately 84% seen once. The sequenced sample was CD4+ or CD8+ T cells sorted from blood, obtained in a trial of the OX40 agonist ivuxolimab. Receptor source: an adult with an advanced solid tumor such as melanoma, head and neck, liver or kidney cancer.

J is TRBJ2-5 and V is TRBV10-3; D not resolved. Germline assignment: CDR1 ENHRY and CDR2 SYGVKD. The CDR3 runs to 13 residues. The ends were cut back, 6 bases at V and 2 bases at J, with 10 bases in the middle. CDR3 in amino acids: CAIRALEQETQYF. CDR3 bases: TGTGCCATCAGGGCCTTAGAACAAGAGACCCAGTACTTC.

V gene TRBV5-4 combines with J gene TRBJ1-1; D uncertain. The V end was cut by 5 bases, the J end by 2 bases, with 10 bases between. Per the germline V gene, CDR1 is SGHNT and CDR2 is YYREEE (reference sequence). The CDR3 length is 13 residues. Written as DNA, the CDR3 is TGTGCCAGCAGAGAGGGTTCAAACACTGAAGCTTTCTTT. It codes for CASREGSNTEAFF.

This chain joins TRBV7-3 and TRBJ2-3; D unclear. V gave up 2 bases and J gave up 4 bases, with 10 bases separating them. Germline V lookup: CDR1 SGHTA, CDR2 FQGTGA. The CDR3 spans 14 residues. The CDR3 reads CASSLGEPPDTQYF. The DNA of the CDR3 is TGTGCCAGCAGCTTAGGGGAACCCCCAGATACGCAGTATTTT.

This sequence joins TRBV30 and TRBJ2-1; 8 nucleotides match TRBD2. Germline V gene data show CDR1 as GTSNPN and CDR2 as SVGIG (reference sequence). The CDR3 spans 13 residues. V lost 3 bases to trimming and J lost 7 bases; unmatched junction nucleotides: 5. The DNA of the CDR3 is TGTGCCTGGAGCCCGACTAGCGTAAATGAGCAGTTCTTC. Its protein product is CAWSPTSVNEQFF.

CDR3 sequence: CASGGDRGNGYTF. DNA of the CDR3: TGTGCCAGCGGGGGGGACAGGGGTAACGGCTACACCTTC. The gene calls are TRBV2 and TRBJ1-2; TRBD1 aligns across 10 bases. The CDR3 covers 13 residues. After removal of 8 bases from V and 8 bases from J, the junction contained 8 bases not matched to a gene. Germline loops: CDR1 SNHLY, CDR2 FYNNEI.

The table lists this clone with a count of one. V usage is TRBV30 and J usage is TRBJ1-4; D is unresolved. The V end was cut by 1 base, the J end by 4 bases, with 7 bases between. The length of the CDR3 is 13 residues. Germline V gene lookup returns CDR1 GTSNPN and CDR2 SVGIG (reference sequence). CDR3 loop: CAWSEHHNEKLFF. CDR3 nucleotides: TGTGCCTGGAGTGAACATCATAATGAAAAACTGTTTTTT.

The J gene is TRBJ1-3, the V gene TRBV10-3, with D possibly TRBD1 on 6 matching bases. This CDR3 has 14 amino acids. V was cut by 3 bases and J by 2 bases, with 8 bases left in between. Germline CDR1 and CDR2: ENHRY and SYGVKD. CDR3 DNA sequence: TGTGCCATCAGTGACCAGGGGACTGGAAACACCATATATTTT. As protein: CAISDQGTGNTIYF.

The rearrangement joins TRBV30 to TRBJ2-2; D unclear. Germline-derived CDR1 and CDR2 are GTSNPN and SVGIG (reference sequence). Trimming took off 4 bases at V and 3 bases at J, with 9 bases between the two ends. CDR3 size: 13 residues. As DNA, the CDR3 is TGTGCCTGGATGCCAAAGGACACCGGGGAGCTGTTTTTT. Encoded protein: CAWMPKDTGELFF.

The chain is built from TRBV15 and TRBJ2-1, with 9 bases lining up with TRBD1. Germline CDR1 is LNHNV and CDR2 is YYDKDF (reference sequence). The CDR3 has 15 residues. With V trimmed by 3 bases and J by 5 bases, 5 bases remained unmatched. This CDR3 reads CATSSGQGSDNEQFF. The CDR3 bases are TGTGCCACCAGCAGTGGACAGGGGAGTGACAATGAGCAGTTCTTC.

This clone was seen once. The rearrangement joins TRBV30 to TRBJ2-1; 13 bases fit TRBD2. With V trimmed by 0 bases and J by 6 bases, 2 bases remained unmatched. The germline V gene encodes CDR1 GTSNPN and CDR2 SVGIG (reference sequence). There are 15 residues in the CDR3. As DNA, the CDR3 is TGTGCCTGGAGTGTCGGACTAGCGGGAGTCAATGAGCAGTTCTTC. Translating gives CAWSVGLAGVNEQFF.

About this clone: Other nucleotide sequences from this sample produce the same CDR3. DNA of the CDR3: TGTGCCAGCTCACCCGGGACAGGCAATCAGCCCCAGCATTTT. Its protein is CASSPGTGNQPQHF. The chain employs TRBV18 and TRBJ1-5; 7 bases are a match to TRBD1. The V gene end was trimmed by 3 bases and the J gene end by 2 bases; junction bases not matched to a gene: 1. This CDR3 region has 14 residues. Per the germline V gene, CDR1 is KGHSH and CDR2 is LQKENI.

V usage is TRBV18 and J usage is TRBJ2-1, with 11 bases identical to TRBD2. The CDR3 covers 16 residues. From germline, CDR1 is KGHSH and CDR2 LQKENI. The ends lost 3 bases at V and 1 base at J; junction bases unmatched: 2. The CDR3 DNA reads as TGTGCCAGCTCACCCTTAGCGGGAGGGTCCTACAATGAGCAGTTCTTC. This gives the protein CASSPLAGGSYNEQFF.

The chain uses TRBV4-3 and TRBJ1-6; D is unclear. This CDR3 is 15 amino acids long. Trimming removed 0 bases at V and 4 bases at J, with 7 bases between. CDR1 and CDR2 (germline): LGHNA, YSLEER. The CDR3 loop is CASSQEAQYNSPLHF. CDR3 sequence (DNA): TGCGCCAGCAGCCAAGAGGCGCAATATAATTCACCCCTCCACTTT.